Below, 12 T cell receptor beta chains from the same sample are listed, as sequenced in a study of beta chain features in type 1 diabetes (dated by TCRdb to between 2017 and 2018). Library creation used the immunoSEQ multiplex PCR assay. All of the isolated RNA was reverse transcribed with the High Capacity cDNA Reverse Transcription Kit, so expressed TCRB transcripts were sequenced. Not all clones reach the TCRdb copy of this immuneACCESS table, which keeps in-frame sequences only. Checked studies attribute under half of the gap to unresolved V genes and leave the rest unexplained. This sample gives tens of thousands of clones in total; around 48% of them show up just once. The ten largest clones add up to around 0.7% of the sample. The specimen was central memory CD4+ T cells from blood. All receptors come from a woman aged 18-29 years in good health.

The rearrangement joins TRBV21-1 to TRBJ2-7; the DNA was not used to check the table's D call, TRBD1. TRBV21-1 is a listed pseudogene. The CDR3 is 15 amino acids. The CDR3 protein is CASSKEDNSSGEQYF. CDR3 coding DNA: TGTGCCAGCAGCAAAGAGGACAACTCTTCCGGCGAGCAGTACTTC.

In its sample, this clone was seen once. The chain joins TRBV5-1 to TRBJ2-1; 13 bases line up with TRBD2. Germline V gives CDR1 SGHRS, CDR2 YFSETQ. The trim removed 4 bases at V and 9 bases at J, leaving 7 bases unmatched. This CDR3 region has 15 residues. The CDR3 sequence is CASSPRTSGSTEQFF. The CDR3 DNA sequence: TGCGCCAGCAGCCCAAGGACTAGCGGGAGCACTGAGCAGTTCTTC.

The J gene is TRBJ2-5, the V gene TRBV4-1, with 10 bases lining up with TRBD2. CDR1 is MGHRA and CDR2 is YSYEKL in the germline V gene. J lost 0 bases, V lost 0 bases, and 1 base had no gene match. The CDR3 length is 16 residues. The CDR3 coding sequence is TGCGCCAGCAGCCAAGATACTAGCGGGAACCAAGAGACCCAGTACTTC. This translates into CASSQDTSGNQETQYF.

This chain's CDR3 is CAGGYNQPQHF. The CDR3 DNA reads TGTGCGGGGGGTTACAATCAGCCCCAGCATTTT. The chain has TRBV19 and TRBJ1-5; the D gene is possibly TRBD1 (5 bases). Germline CDR1 is LNHDA and CDR2 is SQIVND (reference sequence). The CDR3 consists of 11 residues.

The J gene is TRBJ1-2, the V gene TRBV9; D may be TRBD1 (5 bases). With 0 bases removed from V and 3 bases from J, the gap between germline ends came to 6 bases. This CDR3 comprises 13 residues. Germline V gene lookup returns CDR1 SGDLS and CDR2 YYNGEE. The CDR3 coding sequence is TGTGCCAGCAGCGTAGGGGGCGACTATGGCTACACCTTC. It encodes CASSVGGDYGYTF. Looking up the rest from reference TRBV9 and TRBJ1-2 gives the full variable domain: DSGVTQTPKHLITATGQRVTLRCSPRSGDLSVYWYQQSLDQGLQFLIQYYNGEERAKGNILERFSAQQFPDLHSELNLSSLELGDSALYFCASSVGGDYGYTFGSGTRLTVV.

This clone has more than one count but fewer than ten. This chain links TRBV19 with TRBJ1-1; D is unresolved. In germline, CDR1 is LNHDA, CDR2 SQIVND (reference sequence). V was pared by 4 bases and J by 3 bases, with 6 bases between. The CDR3 consists of 12 residues. CDR3 nucleotides: TGTGCCAGTAGTACCCGAGACACTGAAGCTTTCTTT. Translated, it gives CASSTRDTEAFF.

This chain joins TRBV6-6 and TRBJ1-1; TRBD1 matches at 9 bases. V lost 5 bases and J lost 5; bases outside the gene matches: 6. CDR1 MNHNY and CDR2 SVGAGI come from the germline V gene (reference sequence). This CDR3 comprises 14 residues. Here the CDR3 reads CASSGRQGVTEAFF. In DNA, the CDR3 is TGTGCCAGCAGTGGCCGACAGGGGGTTACTGAAGCTTTCTTT.

About this clone: The germline gene is not matched at one end of the junction; a read error may be the cause. The chain uses TRBV6-1 and TRBJ2-1; 10 positions agree with TRBD2. The CDR3 has 15 amino acids. Germline CDR1 reads MNHNS; CDR2 reads SASEGT. CDR3 amino acids: CAISGLAGDYNEQFF. Written as DNA, the CDR3 is TGTGCCATCAGTGGCCTAGCGGGAGACTACAATGAGCAGTTCTTC.

The chain joins TRBV4-2 to TRBJ2-1, with TRBD1 matching over 11 bases. The junction had 7 bases not matched to a gene; V was cut back by 0 bases and J by 9 bases. Germline values: CDR1 LGHNA, CDR2 YNFKEQ. The CDR3 extends over 16 amino acids. The CDR3 spells CASSQDIGTGGGEQFF. CDR3 nucleotide sequence: TGTGCCAGCAGCCAAGATATCGGGACAGGGGGAGGTGAGCAGTTCTTC.

The table lists this clone with a few counts. The rearrangement links TRBV11-2 to TRBJ2-3, with D maybe TRBD2 (5 bases). The CDR3 runs 14 residues. V dropped 5 bases and J dropped 6 bases, with 15 bases sitting between them. Germline lookup yields CDR1 SGHAT and CDR2 FQNNGV. The CDR3 sequence: CASSLRGILDTQYF. The CDR3 nucleotides read TGTGCCAGCAGCCTCCGAGGGATCCTGGATACGCAGTATTTT.

The V and J genes are TRBV15 and TRBJ1-2; D is unresolved. The V end was cut by 0 bases, the J end by 4 bases, with 12 bases between. Germline V gene data show CDR1 as LNHNV and CDR2 as YYDKDF (reference sequence). The CDR3 sequence is 15 residues long. The CDR3: CATSRDQDSIYGYTF. For the CDR3, the DNA is TGTGCCACCAGCAGAGACCAGGACTCGATCTATGGCTACACCTTC.

This chain connects TRBV30 to TRBJ2-1; 10 positions match TRBD2. Looked up from germline, CDR1 is GTSNPN and CDR2 is SVGIG (reference sequence). V lost 2 bases, J lost 1 base, and 17 bases stayed unmatched. This CDR3 spans 20 amino acids. In nucleotides, the CDR3 is TGTGCCTGGAGTCCCCTCCGACTAGCAGCGGGAGGGGATTCCTACAATGAGCAGTTCTTC. Its translation: CAWSPLRLAAGGDSYNEQFF.